The subject of this entry is one TCR beta chain. What it binds is unknown. This sample is part of a study of PD-1 blockade in classical Hodgkin lymphoma. Study outcomes and limitations: Why the repertoires differ is still unclear, perhaps disease activity or prior therapy. Patients newly diagnosed and complete responders had comparable baseline diversity.

Trimming took 9 bases from V and 0 from J, leaving 9 bases between them. Germline V CDR1 and CDR2: SNHLY, FYNNEI. This CDR3 is built from 12 residues. All the patients suffered relapse after autologous stem cell transplantation, and brentuximab vedotin exposure differed. Assay used: immunoSEQ multiplex PCR; TCRdb lists only in-frame clones, some missing. Here the sample spans more than 90,000 clones, 81% being singletons. Sequencing used peripheral blood mononuclear cells (PBMCs), obtained before the second cycle of nivolumab. The source of this sequence is a human donor with classical Hodgkin lymphoma. This chain joins TRBV2 and TRBJ2-7; tentative D call: TRBD1 (6 bases). This chain's CDR3 is CASGQSSYEQYF. The CDR3 DNA follows: TGTGCCAGTGGACAGAGCTCCTACGAGCAGTACTTC.